This T cell receptor (beta chain) was retrieved from a study of blood T cell repertoires in COVID-19. This CDR3 comprises 15 residues. V lost 5 bases and J lost 0; bases outside the gene matches: 1. Per the germline V gene, CDR1 is MDHEN and CDR2 is SYDVKM. The table came from immunoSEQ multiplex PCR; TCRdb's copy has only in-frame clones and leaves some out. The sample lists some 200,000 clones; roughly nine tenths were seen once. The clonotype originates from a woman in her 50s with acute or convalescent COVID-19. The sequencing input was peripheral blood. V and J are TRBV28 and TRBJ2-6; 7 nucleotides agree with TRBD1. Here the CDR3 DNA reads TGTGCCAGCAGTCCAGGGGGCTCTGGGGCCAACGTCCTGACTTTC. It is translated as CASSPGGSGANVLTF. Based on the CDR3 plus reference TRBV28 and TRBJ2-6, the full variable domain is DVKVTQSSRYLVKRTGEKVFLECVQDMDHENMFWYRQDPGLGLRLIYFSYDVKMKEKGDIPEGYSVSREKKERFSLILESASTNQTSMYLCASSPGGSGANVLTFGAGSRLTVL.